This is a list of T cell receptor beta chains from one sample in a study of response to subunit inactivated influenza vaccine. TCRdb recomputed calls from the RT-PCR reads with MiXCR, one row per CDR3 protein. This sample has more than 200,000 distinct CDR3 sequences, with 9.5% to 15% found just once. Source: non-naive T cells sorted from PBMCs, taken roughly 15 days before vaccination. The origin of the receptors is a man aged 45-60 years who received an inactivated influenza vaccine. Each CDR3 is given with its conserved first and last residue. Fields, in order: V gene, clone size, D gene, J gene, CDR3 DNA, CDR3 protein. A D gene is named only where the DNA matches it firmly. Size is stated for part of the rows, as once, few or many counts, or as a class when the clone is expanded.

>TRBV12-3/TRBV12-4|few|-|TRBJ1-4
TGTGCCAGCAGTTTAAAGGCTGAAAAACTGTTTTTT
CASSLKAEKLFF
>TRBV5-1|few|TRBD2|TRBJ2-6
TGCGCCAGCAGCTCCAATAGCGGGGGGGCCTTATCGTTTGCTGGGGCCAACGTCCTGACTTTC
CASSSNSGGALSFAGANVLTF
>TRBV6-1|-|TRBD1|TRBJ1-2
TGTGCCAGCGGGGGACAGGGTTATGGCTACACCTTC
CASGGQGYGYTF
>TRBV20-1|many|-|TRBJ1-1
TGCAGTGCTAGGACACCCTTGAACACTGAAGCTTTCTTT
CSARTPLNTEAFF
>TRBV18|many|-|TRBJ2-2
TGTGCCAGCTCACAACTAGCATCCGGGGAGCTGTTTTTT
CASSQLASGELFF
>TRBV11-1|few|TRBD2|TRBJ2-4
TGTGCCAGCAGCTACGGACTAGCGGGAGCCAAAAACATTCAGTACTTC
CASSYGLAGAKNIQYF
>TRBV7-9|-|-|TRBJ1-5
TGTGCCAGCGGGGCAGACAATCAGCCCCAGCATTTT
CASGADNQPQHF
>TRBV20-1|-|-|TRBJ1-1
TGCAGTGCTAGATCGCCCTTAGCGGGGGCCGCTCCCCCCACTGAAGCTTTCTTT
CSARSPLAGAAPPTEAFF
>TRBV5-1|-|-|TRBJ1-6
TGCGCCAGCAGGTTGGCGGATGGGTCACCCCTCCACTTT
CASRLADGSPLHF
>TRBV20-1|-|TRBD2|TRBJ2-7
TGCAGTGCTAGAGATACCCGGGGGGGCCTCTACGAGCAGTACTTC
CSARDTRGGLYEQYF
>TRBV20-1|-|TRBD2|TRBJ2-3
TGCAGTGCAGAAGGGACTAGCCCAAGCACAGATACGCAGTATTTT
CSAEGTSPSTDTQYF
>TRBV20-1|-|TRBD1|TRBJ1-2
TGCAGTGCCCCGACAGGGGGCAACTATGGCTACACCTTC
CSAPTGGNYGYTF
>TRBV24-1|-|-|TRBJ2-5
TGTGCCACCAGTGATGCGCTTGGGGTTGGGGAGACCCAGTACTTC
CATSDALGVGETQYF
>TRBV28|few|TRBD1|TRBJ1-2
TGTGCCAGCGAAACCCGACCGGGACAGGGGGATTATGGCTACACCTTC
CASETRPGQGDYGYTF
>TRBV29-1|few|TRBD1|TRBJ1-2
TGCAGCGTTGGGGGTATGGGACAGGGTCAGTACGGCTACACCTTC
CSVGGMGQGQYGYTF
>TRBV5-5|few|TRBD2|TRBJ2-5
TGTGCCAGCAGCACCCTAGCGGGGGGGCCCTCAGAGACCCAGTACTTC
CASSTLAGGPSETQYF
>TRBV12-3/TRBV12-4|many|TRBD2|TRBJ2-7
TGTGCCAGCAGTCCCCCTGGTGGGGCGGGGGACTCCTACGAGCAGTACTTC
CASSPPGGAGDSYEQYF
>TRBV20-1|-|-|TRBJ1-1
TGCAGTGCTATATGGGACCTCGCCGGGACTGAAGCTTTCTTT
CSAIWDLAGTEAFF
>TRBV12-3/TRBV12-4|many|TRBD2|TRBJ2-2
TGTGCCAGCAGTTTGACTAGCGGGGTGACCGGGGAGCTGTTTTTT
CASSLTSGVTGELFF
>TRBV12-3/TRBV12-4|-|-|TRBJ2-7
TGTGCCAGCAGCCCATACCAGGGGAACGAGCAGTACTTC
CASSPYQGNEQYF
>TRBV7-2|many|TRBD1|TRBJ1-1
TGTGCCAGCAGCTCGGACCAGGGGGGAGCTTTCTTT
CASSSDQGGAFF
>TRBV30|few|-|TRBJ1-5
TGTGCCTGGAGTGTCGGGAGCAATCAGCCCCAGCATTTT
CAWSVGSNQPQHF
>TRBV5-1|many|TRBD1|TRBJ2-1
TGCGCCAGCAGCTGGGGGATGGGACAGAGCAATGAGCAGTTCTTC
CASSWGMGQSNEQFF
>TRBV2|-|-|TRBJ1-2
TGTGCCAGCAGTGTCCGTTCAATCTATGGCTACACCTTC
CASSVRSIYGYTF
>TRBV14|few|-|TRBJ2-3
TGTGCCAGCAGCCAAGATCGCAAGCCTCGGGATACGCAGTATTTT
CASSQDRKPRDTQYF
>TRBV12-3/TRBV12-4|-|-|TRBJ2-2
TGTGCCAGCAGTGGGGGGACGGGCACCGGGGAGCTGTTTTTT
CASSGGTGTGELFF
>TRBV7-2|-|-|TRBJ1-1
TGTGCCAGCAGCTTAGTTCAGTGGAACACTGAAGCTTTCTTT
CASSLVQWNTEAFF
>TRBV5-6|-|-|TRBJ2-2
TGTGCCAGCAGCTTGGCCTATTGGGCAGGACGAACAGACGGGGAGCTGTTTTTT
CASSLAYWAGRTDGELFF
>TRBV24-1|-|TRBD2|TRBJ2-3
TGTGCCACCAGTGACTTAGCGGGGCCCGGGTATTTT
CATSDLAGPGYF
>TRBV20-1|few|TRBD1|TRBJ1-2
TGCAGTGCTAAACTTATGGGACAGATCTATGGCTACACCTTC
CSAKLMGQIYGYTF
>TRBV5-1|many|TRBD2|TRBJ2-1
TGCGCCAGCAGCTCTGAGCTAAGCGGGGGAATTGTCTTC
CASSSELSGGIVF
>TRBV2|-|-|TRBJ1-5
TGTGCCAGCAGTTCTCAGTCCCACGAGGGACAGCCCCAGCATTTT
CASSSQSHEGQPQHF
>TRBV9|-|-|TRBJ2-7
TGTGCCAGCAGCGTGGAGGCGAACTCCTACGAGCAGTACTTC
CASSVEANSYEQYF
>TRBV29-1|many|-|TRBJ2-1
TGCAGCGTTTACGGGGGCGCAGTATCCTACAATGAGCAGTTCTTC
CSVYGGAVSYNEQFF
>TRBV20-1|-|-|TRBJ2-5
TGCAGTGCTAGAGATTTAGTAGGGGTACAAGAGACCCAGTACTTC
CSARDLVGVQETQYF
>TRBV2|-|-|TRBJ2-1
TGTGCCAGCAGCATAAATATCCTAGCTTTCTCAGAGCAGTTCTTC
CASSINILAFSEQFF
>TRBV20-1|few|TRBD1|TRBJ1-1
TGCAGTGCTCTGACAGGGGAAGAGACTGAAGCTTTCTTT
CSALTGEETEAFF
>TRBV20-1|-|TRBD1|TRBJ1-5
TGCAGTGCTAGAGATCTTAGAACTGAGACAGGGGATCAGCCCCAGCATTTT
CSARDLRTETGDQPQHF